Included here is one TCR beta chain sequence, with context. Its antigen is unidentified. This record belongs to a study of T cell repertoires in cytomegalovirus infection. Background on the study: Public TCR beta signature analysis indicated the presence of both CMV infection and matching HLA type.

General observations from the study: Predominance within the ex vivo response was attributable to HLA-C-restricted CMV-specific TCR beta clonotypes.

TCRdb recomputed calls from the reads with MiXCR, one row per CDR3 protein. The sample has roughly 280,000 distinct CDR3 sequences; 20% to 25% are singletons. Unmatched junction bases numbered 4, after V lost 6 bases and J lost 4 bases. The CDR3 runs 14 residues. Germline loops: CDR1 MDHEN, CDR2 SYDVKM. This TCR was sampled from a human donor in good health (CMV status not recorded). Some clones in this sample may be carry-over from other donors' samples. The sequencing here drew on cultured PBMCs, taken from culture after CMV antigen stimulation. V is TRBV28 and J is TRBJ2-1; the match to TRBD2 covers 9 bases. CDR3 in amino acids: CASSPSGEYNEQFF. In DNA, the CDR3 is TGTGCCAGCAGCCCTAGCGGGGAGTACAATGAGCAGTTCTTC.